A single sample is the source of the 32 T cell receptor beta chains below, sequenced in a study of T cell responses to AZD1222 COVID-19 vaccine. Libraries were prepared by immunoSEQ multiplex PCR; TCRdb keeps only in-frame clonotypes and omits some of them. The table shows around 150,000 clones, with about 87% occurring only once. This specimen was peripheral blood, taken on day 0 of AZD1222 vaccination. The receptors shown here come from an adult in good health.

The chain employs TRBV1 and TRBJ1-5; TRBD1 is taken as the D call from the table, unchecked against the DNA. TRBV1 is an annotated pseudogene. This CDR3 spans 16 amino acids. CDR3 DNA: TGCACCAGCAGCCAAGACGACAGAAATTTCAATCAGCCCCAGCATTTT. This translates into CTSSQDDRNFNQPQHF.

The chain joins TRBV5-6 to TRBJ2-7, with D tentatively TRBD1 (6 bases). V was cut by 0 bases and J by 3 bases, with 10 bases left in between. Germline CDR1 reads SGHDT; CDR2 reads YYEEEE. This CDR3 is built from 14 residues. CDR3 residues: CASSLGRGLYEQYF. The DNA of the CDR3 is TGTGCCAGCAGCTTGGGCAGGGGTCTCTACGAGCAGTACTTC.

The J gene is TRBJ1-6, the V gene TRBV23-1; no clear D. TRBV23-1 is assigned to the ORF class and has an uncertain function. Trimming took off 3 bases at V and 9 bases at J, with 15 bases between the two ends. The CDR3 has 15 residues. CDR3 region: CASSQARVEGSPLHF. In DNA, the CDR3 is TGCGCCAGCAGTCAGGCCCGGGTAGAGGGTTCACCCCTCCACTTT.

The chain combines TRBV9 with TRBJ1-2, with 9 bases matching TRBD1. The CDR3 has 15 amino acids. The germline V gene encodes CDR1 SGDLS and CDR2 YYNGEE. Germline trimming cut 0 bases from V and 4 bases from J; bases unmatched to any gene: 4. The CDR3 DNA follows: TGTGCCAGCAGCGTAGGCGGGGACAGGGTCTATGGCTACACCTTC. This sequence encodes CASSVGGDRVYGYTF.

This clone showed up just once. The J gene is TRBJ1-2, the V gene TRBV29-1; TRBD1 matches 9 bases. The junction had 9 bases not matched to a gene; V was cut back by 7 bases and J by 6 bases. This CDR3 has 13 residues. Germline V gene sequence: CDR1 SQVTM, CDR2 ANQGSEA. CDR3: CSGRTGTGHGYTF. The CDR3 DNA reads TGCAGCGGACGGACCGGGACAGGGCATGGCTACACCTTC.

This clone came up once. V usage is TRBV19 and J usage is TRBJ1-2; no definite D call. The V end was cut by 5 bases, the J end by 2 bases, with 6 bases between. This CDR3 is built from 12 residues. Germline V gives CDR1 LNHDA, CDR2 SQIVND (reference sequence). The CDR3: CASSLENYGYTF. The CDR3 nucleotides are TGTGCCAGTAGTTTGGAAAACTATGGCTACACCTTC.

The chain couples TRBV6-2 or TRBV6-3 to TRBJ1-3; D is uncertain. The CDR3 contains 13 residues. V shed 0 bases and J shed 8 bases, with 8 bases lying between them. Germline lookup yields CDR1 MNHEY and CDR2 SVGEGT. The CDR3 DNA is TGTGCCAGCAGTTACTCGATCTGGGACACCATATATTTT. It yields the protein CASSYSIWDTIYF.

The chain joins TRBV29-1 to TRBJ2-7, with 8 bases that match TRBD1. This CDR3 has 13 amino acids. The germline gives CDR1 SQVTM, CDR2 ANQGSEA. The trim removed 3 bases at V and 1 base at J, leaving 2 bases unmatched. CDR3 DNA: TGCAGCGTTGATGGGGACAGGTCCTACGAGCAGTACTTC. This codes for CSVDGDRSYEQYF.

The chain joins TRBV10-3 to TRBJ1-3, with a possible D match to TRBD1 (6 bases). The length of the CDR3 is 14 residues. V was clipped by 10 bases and J by 0 bases, with 13 bases between them. Germline values: CDR1 ENHRY, CDR2 SYGVKD. The CDR3 here is CATGTPASGNTIYF. The CDR3 DNA sequence: TGTGCCACCGGGACACCCGCCTCTGGAAACACCATATATTTT.

This clone occurred once. The chain links TRBV20-1 to TRBJ1-6; D unresolved. Germline loops: CDR1 DFQATT, CDR2 SNEGSKA (reference sequence). V was cut by 4 bases and J by 10 bases, with 14 bases left in between. CDR3 length: 13 residues. The CDR3: CSATDLINSPLHF. CDR3 nucleotide sequence: TGCAGTGCTACTGACTTGATAAACTCACCCCTCCACTTT.

V and J are TRBV7-2 and TRBJ1-2; 7 bases fit TRBD1. The germline gives CDR1 SGHTA, CDR2 FQGNSA. This CDR3 contains 15 residues. The J segment lost 5 bases and the V segment lost 2 bases, leaving 8 bases of the junction unmatched. The CDR3 region has the DNA TGTGCCAGCAGCTTATTCGGAGACAGGGTGTATGGCTACACCTTC. This encodes CASSLFGDRVYGYTF.

The chain joins TRBV5-1 to TRBJ1-2, with D possibly matching TRBD1 (6 bases). CDR1 and CDR2 from the germline V gene are SGHRS and YFSETQ. Deletions cut 4 bases from V and 4 bases from J, with 17 bases between. The CDR3 is 15 residues long. Here the CDR3 DNA reads TGCGCCAGCAGCCCGGGGGCCAGGGATCCCTATGGCTACACCTTC. Residues: CASSPGARDPYGYTF.

J is TRBJ1-5 and V is TRBV5-8; D not certain. Trimming took off 4 bases at V and 4 bases at J, with 12 bases between the two ends. Germline assignment: CDR1 SGHTS and CDR2 YDEGEE. CDR3 length equals 14 residues. CDR3 coding DNA: TGTGCCAGCAGCCTACAGACCGGGAATCAGCCCCAGCATTTT. Its translation is CASSLQTGNQPQHF.

This rearrangement joins TRBV6-2 or TRBV6-3 to TRBJ2-7, with 7 bases that match TRBD2. V trimming: 5 bases; J trimming: 0 bases; junction bases outside the gene matches: 10. CDR1 and CDR2 (germline): MNHEY, SVGEGT. CDR3 length: 16 amino acids. Here the CDR3 DNA reads TGTGCCAGCAGTCCCGCTGGGCTAGCGGTCTCCTACGAGCAGTACTTC. This encodes CASSPAGLAVSYEQYF.

The chain carries TRBV20-1 and TRBJ2-1; D gene unclear. CDR3 length equals 13 residues. Trimming pared 3 bases from V and 2 bases from J, leaving 8 bases between. The germline V gene has CDR1 DFQATT and CDR2 SNEGSKA (reference sequence). The CDR3 DNA reads as TGCAGTGCTAGTGCCGCGACCTACAATGAGCAGTTCTTC. This translates into CSASAATYNEQFF.

This sequence joins TRBV29-1 and TRBJ1-2, with a possible D match to TRBD1 (5 bases). The V and J ends lost 6 bases and 3 bases respectively, with 20 bases between them. The CDR3 extends over 15 amino acids. Germline-derived CDR1 and CDR2 are SQVTM and ANQGSEA. The CDR3 loop reads CSVHSPGTMDYGYTF. CDR3 coding DNA: TGCAGCGTCCACTCCCCGGGGACGATGGACTATGGCTACACCTTC.

The J gene is TRBJ1-3, the V gene TRBV6-5; no clear D. Per the germline V gene, CDR1 is MNHEY and CDR2 is SVGAGI. Deletions cut 5 bases from V and 1 base from J, with 9 bases between. There are 14 residues in the CDR3. Here the CDR3 reads CASSMLGSGNTIYF. In DNA, the CDR3 is TGTGCCAGCAGTATGTTGGGATCTGGAAACACCATATATTTT.

The gene calls are TRBV28 and TRBJ1-5; no clear D. Trimming stripped 7 bases from V and 0 bases from J, with 7 bases between. In germline, CDR1 is MDHEN, CDR2 SYDVKM. This CDR3 contains 13 residues. The CDR3 DNA follows: TGTGCCAGCACCGAATATAGCAATCAGCCCCAGCATTTT. Amino acid sequence: CASTEYSNQPQHF. The full variable domain, its missing parts supplied by reference TRBV28 and TRBJ1-5, is DVKVTQSSRYLVKRTGEKVFLECVQDMDHENMFWYRQDPGLGLRLIYFSYDVKMKEKGDIPEGYSVSREKKERFSLILESASTNQTSMYLCASTEYSNQPQHFGDGTRLSIL.

This rearrangement joins TRBV7-9 to TRBJ1-1, with D possibly TRBD1 on 5 matching bases. Germline V gene data show CDR1 as SEHNR and CDR2 as FQNEAQ (reference sequence). V gave up 2 bases and J gave up 1 base, with 5 bases separating them. The CDR3 loop spans 13 amino acids. The CDR3 coding sequence is TGTGCCAGCAGCTTACAGGGGAACACTGAAGCTTTCTTT. This translates into CASSLQGNTEAFF.

This chain links TRBV10-3 with TRBJ2-7; D unclear. This CDR3 comprises 13 residues. Germline CDR1 reads ENHRY; CDR2 reads SYGVKD. V lost 5 bases to trimming and J lost 2 bases, with 10 bases between them. The CDR3 loop reads CAISPGSPYEQYF. CDR3 DNA: TGTGCCATCAGTCCGGGTTCTCCCTACGAGCAGTACTTC.

On this clone itself: Distinct nucleotide sequences in the sample also encode this CDR3. V usage is TRBV9 and J usage is TRBJ2-5, with D hard to call. V was pared by 4 bases and J by 5 bases, with 9 bases between. The length of the CDR3 is 12 residues. Germline CDR1 is SGDLS and CDR2 is YYNGEE. CDR3 loop: CASSPVGETQYF. The CDR3 DNA reads as TGTGCCAGCAGCCCGGTTGGGGAGACCCAGTACTTC.

The V call is TRBV4-2, the J call TRBJ2-3; tentatively, D is TRBD1 or TRBD2 (5 bases each). V was pared by 4 bases and J by 6 bases, with 14 bases between. Germline CDR1 and CDR2: LGHNA and YNFKEQ. The CDR3 length is 14 residues. CDR3 coding DNA: TGTGCCAGCAGCCCACTCCGGGGCGACGATACGCAGTATTTT. This encodes CASSPLRGDDTQYF.

In regard to this clone: The junction and the germline gene differ at one end; a read error may be behind it. This rearrangement joins TRBV7-2 to TRBJ1-4; D remains ambiguous. This CDR3 comprises 13 residues. The germline V gene has CDR1 SGHTA and CDR2 FQGNSA. The CDR3 sequence is CASSPTPWDRLVF. The DNA of the CDR3 is TGTGCCAGCAGCCCAACCCCATGGGATAGGCTTGTTTTT.

The genes are TRBV19 and TRBJ2-7, with D hard to call. V was cut by 4 bases and J by 0 bases, with 10 bases left in between. CDR1 and CDR2 (germline): LNHDA, SQIVND (reference sequence). The CDR3 consists of 14 residues. The DNA for the CDR3 is TGTGCCAGTAGTAGCGCGCCACGCTCCTACGAGCAGTACTTC. This sequence encodes CASSSAPRSYEQYF.

This clone appeared a few times. The chain links TRBV6-5 to TRBJ2-7, with D tentatively TRBD2 (7 bases). V lost 8 bases and J lost 2, with 16 bases in between. This CDR3 comprises 14 residues. The germline V gene encodes CDR1 MNHEY and CDR2 SVGAGI. The CDR3 sequence: CASRGGGSTYEQYF. The CDR3, as DNA: TGTGCCAGCCGAGGGGGGGGTTCAACCTACGAGCAGTACTTC.

The chain combines TRBV25-1 with TRBJ1-4, with 7 nucleotides matching TRBD1. The V gene end was trimmed by 5 bases and the J gene end by 10 bases; junction bases not matched to a gene: 10. This CDR3 is 14 amino acids long. Germline CDR1 reads MGHDK; CDR2 reads SYGVNS. Written as DNA, the CDR3 is TGTGCCAGCAGTTCCGGCCAGGGGGTAAGAAAACTGTTTTTT. Translated: CASSSGQGVRKLFF.

This chain uses TRBV6-5 with TRBJ1-2; 8 positions match TRBD1. Germline trimming cut 5 bases from V and 4 bases from J; bases unmatched to any gene: 9. Germline V gene data show CDR1 as MNHEY and CDR2 as SVGAGI. The CDR3 sequence is 15 residues long. CDR3 coding DNA: TGTGCCAGCAGTCCTACAGGGGGTGATGGCTATGGCTACACCTTC. It specifies CASSPTGGDGYGYTF.

This chain uses TRBV7-9 with TRBJ1-1, with 7 bases that match TRBD1. This CDR3 is 14 amino acids long. Unmatched junction bases numbered 9, after V lost 5 bases and J lost 6 bases. Germline V gene sequence: CDR1 SEHNR, CDR2 FQNEAQ (reference sequence). In DNA form, the CDR3 reads TGTGCCAGCAGCGCCGGACAGGTGGACGCTGAAGCTTTCTTT. Protein sequence: CASSAGQVDAEAFF.

This chain joins TRBV19 and TRBJ2-2; 9 bases line up with TRBD2. CDR3 length equals 18 residues. The junction had 13 bases not matched to a gene; V was cut back by 1 base and J by 7 bases. CDR1 and CDR2 (germline): LNHDA, SQIVND (reference sequence). CDR3 residues: CASSIVGVLAGEVGELFF. CDR3 bases: TGTGCCAGTAGTATAGTTGGCGTCTTAGCGGGAGAGGTCGGGGAGCTGTTTTTT.

V gene TRBV3-1 (or the pseudogene TRBV3-2) combines with J gene TRBJ1-2; 7 bases align to TRBD1. The germline V gene has CDR1 LGHDT and CDR2 YNNKEL (reference sequence). The junction had 9 bases not matched to a gene; V was cut back by 4 bases and J by 7 bases. This CDR3 has 14 amino acids. The CDR3 nucleotides are TGTGCCAGCAGCCCCTTAACAGGGGTCCTTGGCTACACCTTC. This encodes CASSPLTGVLGYTF.

The chain combines TRBV7-3 with TRBJ2-2; weak D call: TRBD1 (5 bases). The V gene lost 5 bases and the J gene lost 4 bases, with 11 bases spanning the gap. CDR3 length equals 14 residues. CDR1 SGHTA and CDR2 FQGTGA come from the germline V gene. The CDR3 loop reads CASSPQGPTGELFF. The CDR3 coding sequence is TGTGCCAGCAGCCCCCAGGGCCCCACCGGGGAGCTGTTTTTT. Complete variable domain (other parts from reference TRBV7-3 and TRBJ2-2): GAGVSQTPSNKVTEKGKYVELRCDPISGHTALYWYRQSLGQGPEFLIYFQGTGAADDSGLPNDRFFAVRPEGSVSTLKIQRTERGDSAVYLCASSPQGPTGELFFGEGSRLTVL.

The chain carries TRBV4-1 and TRBJ1-4; D is undetermined. The V gene lost 4 bases and the J gene lost 12 bases, with 18 bases spanning the gap. The CDR3 sequence is 14 residues long. The germline CDR1 and CDR2 sequences are MGHRA and YSYEKL. The CDR3 is CASSPISGGVELFF. The CDR3 bases are TGCGCCAGCAGCCCAATCAGCGGTGGGGTGGAACTGTTTTTT.